The 10 T cell receptor beta chains reported below all come from one sample, sequenced in a study of blood T cell repertoires in COVID-19. Profiling relied on immunoSEQ multiplex PCR, and the TCRdb table lists in-frame clones only, not all of them. The sample holds 200,000 to 250,000 clones, just over 85% seen once. The sequenced sample consisted of PBMCs or T cells enriched from blood (not recorded which). All receptors come from a woman between 45 and 60 years old with acute COVID-19.

The rearrangement links TRBV4-2 to TRBJ2-7, with D possibly matching TRBD2 (5 bases). Looked up from germline, CDR1 is LGHNA and CDR2 is YNFKEQ. V lost 0 bases to trimming and J lost 5 bases, with 8 bases between them. This CDR3 is 13 amino acids long. CDR3 sequence reads: CASSQEHSDEQYF. The CDR3 DNA follows: TGTGCCAGCAGCCAAGAGCATAGCGACGAGCAGTACTTC.

This chain uses TRBV27 with TRBJ1-4; TRBD1 is a possible D gene (5 bases). The CDR3 consists of 16 residues. The germline V gene has CDR1 MNHEY and CDR2 SMNVEV (reference sequence). V was clipped by 5 bases and J by 1 base, with 14 bases between them. CDR3 sequence reads: CASSPYWGGTNEKLFF. CDR3 DNA: TGTGCCAGCAGTCCCTACTGGGGCGGAACTAATGAAAAACTGTTTTTT.

The chain recombines TRBV28 with TRBJ2-7, with unresolved D. CDR3 length: 15 amino acids. V was trimmed by 5 bases and J by 1 base, leaving 15 bases between them. Looked up from germline, CDR1 is MDHEN and CDR2 is SYDVKM. The CDR3, as DNA: TGTGCCAGCAGTATACTGACTGTGGTTTCCTACGAGCAGTACTTC. It yields the protein CASSILTVVSYEQYF.

The chain is built from TRBV7-9 and TRBJ1-5; 8 nucleotides align to TRBD1. V lost 5 bases, J lost 1 base, and 10 bases stayed unmatched. Germline CDR1 and CDR2: SEHNR and FQNEAQ (reference sequence). This CDR3 comprises 17 residues. The CDR3 coding sequence is TGTGCCAGCAGCCTGGGACAGGCCTTCGGCAGCAATCAGCCCCAGCATTTT. Translation: CASSLGQAFGSNQPQHF.

This clone was recorded at least ten times. The chain combines TRBV7-2 with TRBJ1-1; TRBD1 might be the D (5 bases). Germline V gives CDR1 SGHTA, CDR2 FQGNSA. Trimming removed 3 bases at V and 5 bases at J, with 13 bases between. The CDR3 runs 14 residues. CDR3 residues: CASSFQVGGTEAFF. The CDR3 nucleotides are TGTGCCAGCAGCTTTCAGGTGGGGGGAACTGAAGCTTTCTTT.

This clone was seen only once. V is TRBV28 and J is TRBJ2-4; D uncertain. Germline V gene lookup returns CDR1 MDHEN and CDR2 SYDVKM. The CDR3 contains 12 residues. V lost 6 bases and J lost 0, with 3 bases in between. CDR3 residues: CASSLAKNIQYF. In DNA form, the CDR3 reads TGTGCCAGCAGCCTAGCCAAAAACATTCAGTACTTC.

The chain recombines TRBV15 with TRBJ2-7, with D tentatively TRBD1 (5 bases). The CDR3 consists of 14 residues. The germline V gene has CDR1 LNHNV and CDR2 YYDKDF (reference sequence). Between the trimmed V and J ends, which lost 4 bases and 2 bases, there was a span of 12 bases. The CDR3 DNA sequence: TGTGCCACCAGCACCTCCGGACAAACCTACGAGCAGTACTTC. As protein: CATSTSGQTYEQYF.

The rearrangement joins TRBV4-2 to TRBJ2-7, with D perhaps TRBD1 (5 bases). The CDR3 runs to 14 residues. With 1 base removed from V and 3 bases from J, the gap between germline ends came to 10 bases. In germline, CDR1 is LGHNA, CDR2 YNFKEQ. The CDR3 region has the DNA TGTGCCAGCAGCCAAGGGGGCACGCGCTACGAGCAGTACTTC. The encoded protein is CASSQGGTRYEQYF.

This sequence joins TRBV5-1 and TRBJ2-1, with D perhaps matching TRBD2 (6 bases). This CDR3 has 14 residues. V lost 5 bases and J 10 bases, leaving 19 bases between the germline ends. Germline values: CDR1 SGHRS, CDR2 YFSETQ. CDR3 amino acids: CASSRDWAGAEQFF. CDR3 nucleotide sequence: TGCGCCAGCAGTAGGGACTGGGCCGGGGCGGAGCAGTTCTTC.

The chain combines TRBV7-6 with TRBJ1-6, with unresolved D. The CDR3 totals 19 residues. Germline assignment: CDR1 SGHVS and CDR2 FNYEAQ. V lost 2 bases to trimming and J lost 0 bases, with 17 bases between them. CDR3 sequence (DNA): TGTGCCAGCAGCTTATTAATTAGTGTCGCGAGCTCCTATAATTCACCCCTCCACTTT. This translates into CASSLLISVASSYNSPLHF.